This is a list of T cell receptor beta chains from one sample in a study of regulatory T cells in long-lasting Graves disease. From the multiplex PCR reads, TCRdb called clonotypes with MiXCR, one entry per CDR3 protein. The table has hundreds of thousands of distinct CDR3 sequences, around 30% seen once. The specimen was peripheral blood mononuclear cells (PBMCs), collected when the disease was refractory, from a patient treated with antithyroid drugs. These receptors were collected from a female donor with Graves disease. The CDR3 runs from the conserved cysteine through the conserved F or W. The D gene is left open where the match is weak. Not all rows give a size; the values are once, few, many and, for expanded clones, a class.

J: TRBJ1-4; size: -; D: -; V: TRBV20-1; CDR3: CSARENEKLFF; DNA: TGCAGTGCTAGAGAAAATGAAAAACTGTTTTTT
J: TRBJ2-7; size: -; D: -; V: TRBV7-2; CDR3: CASSRDGVLYEQYF; DNA: TGTGCCAGCAGCCGGGACGGGGTTCTCTACGAGCAGTACTTC
J: TRBJ1-5; size: -; D: -; V: TRBV3-1; CDR3: CASSQESSGVPQHF; DNA: TGTGCCAGCAGCCAAGAATCGTCGGGGGTGCCCCAGCATTTT
J: TRBJ1-1; size: few; D: -; V: TRBV24-1; CDR3: CATSDLGRAFF; DNA: TGTGCCACCAGTGATTTGGGGAGAGCTTTCTTT
J: TRBJ2-7; size: few; D: TRBD1; V: TRBV20-1; CDR3: CSARFRDRVYEQYF; DNA: TGCAGTGCTAGATTTAGGGACAGGGTCTACGAGCAGTACTTC
J: TRBJ1-5; size: -; D: TRBD1; V: TRBV7-8; CDR3: CASSFSRGLGQPQHF; DNA: TGTGCCAGCAGCTTTTCCAGGGGGCTCGGTCAGCCCCAGCATTTT
J: TRBJ2-7; size: -; D: -; V: TRBV7-9; CDR3: CASSSPRGLPGTYEQYF; DNA: TGTGCCAGCAGCTCCCCAAGGGGCCTTCCTGGCACCTACGAGCAGTACTTC
J: TRBJ1-5; size: few; D: -; V: TRBV2; CDR3: CASSEFSLHQLQHF; DNA: TGTGCCAGCAGTGAATTTAGCCTACATCAGCTTCAGCATTTT
J: TRBJ2-3; size: few; D: -; V: TRBV11-2; CDR3: CASSPRVGDTQYF; DNA: TGTGCCAGCAGCCCTCGCGTGGGGGATACGCAGTATTTT
J: TRBJ1-1; size: -; D: TRBD1; V: TRBV6-1; CDR3: CASRGGTGHAFF; DNA: TGTGCCAGCAGGGGTGGGACAGGGCACGCTTTCTTT
J: TRBJ1-1; size: -; D: -; V: TRBV10-1; CDR3: CASSESWSGTEAFF; DNA: TGCGCCAGCAGTGAGTCGTGGTCAGGCACTGAAGCTTTCTTT
J: TRBJ2-2; size: -; D: -; V: TRBV11-2; CDR3: CASSLRTATNTGELFF; DNA: TGTGCCAGCAGCTTACGGACGGCGACGAACACCGGGGAGCTGTTTTTT
J: TRBJ2-7; size: few; D: TRBD2; V: TRBV15; CDR3: CATSRDRNSGRSWEQYF; DNA: TGTGCCACCAGCAGAGATAGGAATAGCGGGAGGAGTTGGGAGCAGTACTTC
J: TRBJ1-1; size: few; D: -; V: TRBV7-9; CDR3: CASSQWGSMAFF; DNA: TGTGCCAGCAGCCAATGGGGGTCTATGGCTTTCTTT
J: TRBJ2-7; size: -; D: -; V: TRBV6-1; CDR3: CASSRSSEQYF; DNA: TGTGCCAGCAGTCGGAGCAGTGAGCAGTACTTC
J: TRBJ2-1; size: -; D: TRBD2; V: TRBV7-9; CDR3: CASSLAGAGGDNEQFF; DNA: TGTGCCAGCAGCTTAGCCGGAGCGGGAGGGGACAATGAGCAGTTCTTC
J: TRBJ1-2; size: -; D: -; V: TRBV20-1; CDR3: CSARWRARANYGYTF; DNA: TGCAGTGCTAGATGGCGGGCCCGAGCTAACTATGGCTACACCTTC
J: TRBJ1-6; size: many; D: -; V: TRBV27; CDR3: CASSFSYNSPLHF; DNA: TGTGCCAGCAGTTTTTCCTATAATTCACCCCTCCACTTT
J: TRBJ1-2; size: many; D: -; V: TRBV29-1; CDR3: CSVLEDYGYTF; DNA: TGCAGCGTTTTAGAAGACTATGGCTACACCTTC
J: TRBJ2-5; size: few; D: -; V: TRBV6-5; CDR3: CASSYQGSRRVETQYF; DNA: TGTGCCAGCAGTTATCAAGGCTCCCGTAGAGTGGAGACCCAGTACTTC
J: TRBJ2-5; size: many; D: -; V: TRBV5-4; CDR3: CASSLLLQETQYF; DNA: TGTGCCAGCAGCTTGCTGTTACAAGAGACCCAGTACTTC
J: TRBJ1-1; size: many; D: -; V: TRBV3-1; CDR3: CASSQGELNTEAFF; DNA: TGTGCCAGCAGCCAAGGAGAACTGAACACTGAAGCTTTCTTT
J: TRBJ2-7; size: few; D: -; V: TRBV10-3; CDR3: CASSERTLRSEQYF; DNA: TGTGCCAGCAGTGAACGGACGCTAAGGAGCGAGCAGTACTTC